This TCR beta chain was sequenced in a study of blood T cell repertoires in COVID-19. In the authors' workflow: Estimation of nucleated cell counts relied on the amplification of reference gene primers. Assay: immunoSEQ multiplex PCR; the TCRdb copy retains only in-frame clones and omits some. V and J calls and clone size follow that table, whereas D and trimming were derived from the DNA. This table has 250,000 to 350,000 clones, about 92% appearing once. Trimming left V 3 bases short and J 2 bases short, with 14 bases between. Germline V CDR1 and CDR2: SGHNT, YYREEE (reference sequence). The CDR3 is 15 amino acids.

The chain recombines TRBV5-4 with TRBJ2-5; D might be TRBD2 (6 bases). Sequenced sample: PBMCs or T cells enriched from blood (not recorded which). The receptor comes from a woman between 25 and 40 years old who had recovered from COVID-19. The CDR3 sequence: CASSSSGRGQETQYF. CDR3 in DNA: TGTGCCAGCAGCTCGAGCGGGCGGGGTCAAGAGACCCAGTACTTC.